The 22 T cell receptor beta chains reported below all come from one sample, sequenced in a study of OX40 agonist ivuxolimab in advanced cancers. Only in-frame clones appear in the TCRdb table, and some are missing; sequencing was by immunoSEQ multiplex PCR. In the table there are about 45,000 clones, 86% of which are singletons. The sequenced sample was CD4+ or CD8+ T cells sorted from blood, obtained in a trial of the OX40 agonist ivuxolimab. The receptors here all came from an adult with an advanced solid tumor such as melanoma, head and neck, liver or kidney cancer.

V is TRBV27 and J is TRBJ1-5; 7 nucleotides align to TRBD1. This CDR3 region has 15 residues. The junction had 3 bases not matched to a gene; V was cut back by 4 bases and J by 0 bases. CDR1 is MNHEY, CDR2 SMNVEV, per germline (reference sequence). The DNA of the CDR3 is TGTGCCAGCAGTTACAGGGGTTATAGCAATCAGCCCCAGCATTTT. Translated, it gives CASSYRGYSNQPQHF.

CDR3 sequence reads: CASSASLAGGPRETQYF. CDR3 bases: TGTGCCAGCAGCGCCTCGTTAGCGGGAGGGCCGAGAGAGACCCAGTACTTC. The rearrangement joins TRBV9 to TRBJ2-5; 11 bases fit TRBD2. CDR3 length: 17 residues. The germline CDR1 and CDR2 sequences are SGDLS and YYNGEE. With 3 bases clipped from V and 4 bases from J, the junction kept 11 bases outside the gene matches.

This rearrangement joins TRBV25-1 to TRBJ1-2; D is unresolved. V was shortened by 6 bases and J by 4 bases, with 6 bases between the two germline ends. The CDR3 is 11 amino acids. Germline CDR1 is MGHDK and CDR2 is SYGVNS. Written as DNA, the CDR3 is TGTGCCAGCAGGGGAGTCTATGGCTACACCTTC. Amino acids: CASRGVYGYTF.

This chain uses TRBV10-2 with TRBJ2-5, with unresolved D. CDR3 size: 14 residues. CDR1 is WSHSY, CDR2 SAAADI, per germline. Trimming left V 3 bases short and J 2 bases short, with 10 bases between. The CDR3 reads CASSDPALQETQYF. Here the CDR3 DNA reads TGCGCCAGCAGTGACCCGGCGTTACAAGAGACCCAGTACTTC.

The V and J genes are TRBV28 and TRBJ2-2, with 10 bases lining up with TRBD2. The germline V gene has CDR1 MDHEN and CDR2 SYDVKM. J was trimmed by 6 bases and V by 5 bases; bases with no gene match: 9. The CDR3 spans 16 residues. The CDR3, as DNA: TGTGCCAGCAGTCTCCGGCTAGCGGGAGTCGCCGGGGAGCTGTTTTTT. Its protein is CASSLRLAGVAGELFF.

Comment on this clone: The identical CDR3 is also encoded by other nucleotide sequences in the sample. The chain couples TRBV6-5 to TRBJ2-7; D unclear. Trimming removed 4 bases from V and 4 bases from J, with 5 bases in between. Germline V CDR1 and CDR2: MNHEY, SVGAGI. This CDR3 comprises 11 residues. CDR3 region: CASSWGYEQYF. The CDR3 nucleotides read TGTGCCAGCAGTTGGGGTTACGAGCAGTACTTC.

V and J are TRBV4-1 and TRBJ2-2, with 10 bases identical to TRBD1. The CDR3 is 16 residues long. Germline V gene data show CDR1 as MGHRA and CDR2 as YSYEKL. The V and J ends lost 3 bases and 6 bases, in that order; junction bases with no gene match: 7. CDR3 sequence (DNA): TGCGCCAGCAGCCAGAGACAGGGGGCCTTATCCGGGGAGCTGTTTTTT. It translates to CASSQRQGALSGELFF.

The CDR3 coding sequence is TGTGCCAGCACCCTTGGCAGGGGCTACGAGCAGTACTTC. It is translated as CASTLGRGYEQYF. The chain employs TRBV5-6 and TRBJ2-7; tentatively, D is TRBD1 (6 bases). V lost 6 bases and J 3 bases, leaving 13 bases between the germline ends. The CDR3 has 13 residues. Looked up from germline, CDR1 is SGHDT and CDR2 is YYEEEE.

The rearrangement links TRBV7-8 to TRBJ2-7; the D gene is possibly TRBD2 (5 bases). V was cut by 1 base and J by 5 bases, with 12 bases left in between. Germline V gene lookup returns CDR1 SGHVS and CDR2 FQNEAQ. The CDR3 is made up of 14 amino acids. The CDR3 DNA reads TGTGCCAGCAGCTTAGTGGGAGAGGCCCACGAGCAGTACTTC. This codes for CASSLVGEAHEQYF.

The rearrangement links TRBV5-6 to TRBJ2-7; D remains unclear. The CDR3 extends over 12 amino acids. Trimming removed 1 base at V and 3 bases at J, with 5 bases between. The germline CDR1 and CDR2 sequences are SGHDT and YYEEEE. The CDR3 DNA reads TGTGCCAGCAGCTTGAACAGCTACGAGCAGTACTTC. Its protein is CASSLNSYEQYF.

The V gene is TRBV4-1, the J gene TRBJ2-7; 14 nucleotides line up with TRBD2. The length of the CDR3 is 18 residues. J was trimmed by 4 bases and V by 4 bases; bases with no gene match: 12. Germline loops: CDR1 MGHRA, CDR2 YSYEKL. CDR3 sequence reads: CASSPRGGLAGEGYEQYF. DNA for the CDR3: TGCGCCAGCAGCCCCCGGGGGGGACTAGCGGGAGAGGGGTACGAGCAGTACTTC.

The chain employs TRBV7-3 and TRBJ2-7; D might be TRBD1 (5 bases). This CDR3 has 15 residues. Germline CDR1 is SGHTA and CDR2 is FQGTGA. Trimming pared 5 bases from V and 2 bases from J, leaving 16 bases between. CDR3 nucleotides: TGTGCCAGCAGCATCCCAGGCGACAGTACCTACGAGCAGTACTTC. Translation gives CASSIPGDSTYEQYF.

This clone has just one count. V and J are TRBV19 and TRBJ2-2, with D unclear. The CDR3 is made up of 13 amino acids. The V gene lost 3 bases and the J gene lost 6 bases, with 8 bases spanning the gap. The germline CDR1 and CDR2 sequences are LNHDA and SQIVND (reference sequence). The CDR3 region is CASSMLRAGELFF. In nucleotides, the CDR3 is TGTGCCAGTAGTATGTTGCGAGCCGGGGAGCTGTTTTTT.

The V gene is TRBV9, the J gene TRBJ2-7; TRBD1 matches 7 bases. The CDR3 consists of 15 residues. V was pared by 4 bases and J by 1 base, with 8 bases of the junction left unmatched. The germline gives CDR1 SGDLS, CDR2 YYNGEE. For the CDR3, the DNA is TGTGCCAGCAGCCATAACCGGGACAGATCCTACGAGCAGTACTTC. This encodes CASSHNRDRSYEQYF.

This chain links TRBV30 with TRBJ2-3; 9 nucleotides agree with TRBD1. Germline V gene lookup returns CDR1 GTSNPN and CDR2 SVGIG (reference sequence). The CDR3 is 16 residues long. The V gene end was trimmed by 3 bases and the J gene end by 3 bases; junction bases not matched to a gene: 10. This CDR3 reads CAWRPGQGWPTDTQYF. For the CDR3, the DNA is TGTGCCTGGAGGCCGGGACAGGGATGGCCTACAGATACGCAGTATTTT. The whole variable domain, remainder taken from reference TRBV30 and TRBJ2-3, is SQTIHQWPATLVQPVGSPLSLECTVEGTSNPNLYWYRQAAGRGLQLLFYSVGIGQISSEVPQNLSASRPQDRQFILSSKKLLLSDSGFYLCAWRPGQGWPTDTQYFGPGTRLTVL.

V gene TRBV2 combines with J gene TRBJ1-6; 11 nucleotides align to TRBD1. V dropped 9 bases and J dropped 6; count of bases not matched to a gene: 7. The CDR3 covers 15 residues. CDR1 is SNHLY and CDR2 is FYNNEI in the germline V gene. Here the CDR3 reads CASVDRGRVNSPLHF. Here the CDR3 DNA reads TGTGCCAGTGTGGACAGGGGGCGCGTTAATTCACCCCTCCACTTT.

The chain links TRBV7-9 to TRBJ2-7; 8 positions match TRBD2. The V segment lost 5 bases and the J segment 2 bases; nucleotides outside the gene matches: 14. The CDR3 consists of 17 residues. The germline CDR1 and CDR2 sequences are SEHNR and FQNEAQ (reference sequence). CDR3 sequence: CASSRLEGLAIAYEQYF. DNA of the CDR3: TGTGCCAGCAGCCGCCTCGAAGGACTAGCTATCGCCTACGAGCAGTACTTC. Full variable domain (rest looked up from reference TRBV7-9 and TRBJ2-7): DTGVSQNPRHKITKRGQNVTFRCDPISEHNRLYWYRQTLGQGPEFLTYFQNEAQLEKSRLLSDRFSAERPKGSFSTLEIQRTEQGDSAMYLCASSRLEGLAIAYEQYFGPGTRLTVT.

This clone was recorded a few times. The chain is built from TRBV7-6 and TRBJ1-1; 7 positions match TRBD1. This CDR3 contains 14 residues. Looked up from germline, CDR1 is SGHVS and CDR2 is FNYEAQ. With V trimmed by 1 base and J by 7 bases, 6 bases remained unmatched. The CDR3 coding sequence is TGTGCCAGCAGCTTAGGAGACAGGGTGTTTGAAGCTTTCTTT. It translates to CASSLGDRVFEAFF. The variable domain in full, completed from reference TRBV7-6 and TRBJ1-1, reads GAGVSQSPRYKVTKRGQDVALRCDPISGHVSLYWYRQALGQGPEFLTYFNYEAQQDKSGLPNDRFSAERPEGSISTLTIQRTEQRDSAMYRCASSLGDRVFEAFFGQGTRLTVV.

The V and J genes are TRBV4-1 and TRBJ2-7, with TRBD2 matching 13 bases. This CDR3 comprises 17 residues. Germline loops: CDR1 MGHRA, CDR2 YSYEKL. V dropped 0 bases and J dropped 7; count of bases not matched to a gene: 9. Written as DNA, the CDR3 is TGCGCCAGCAGCCAAGATTCGCCGACTAGCGGGAGGAGGGAGCAGTACTTC. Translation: CASSQDSPTSGRREQYF.

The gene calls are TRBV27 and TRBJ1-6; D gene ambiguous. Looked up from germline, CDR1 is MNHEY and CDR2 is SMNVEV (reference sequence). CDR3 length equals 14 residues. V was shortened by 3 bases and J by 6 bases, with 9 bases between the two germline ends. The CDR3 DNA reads TGTGCCAGCAGTTTCGCTAGAATTAATTCACCCCTCCACTTT. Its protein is CASSFARINSPLHF.

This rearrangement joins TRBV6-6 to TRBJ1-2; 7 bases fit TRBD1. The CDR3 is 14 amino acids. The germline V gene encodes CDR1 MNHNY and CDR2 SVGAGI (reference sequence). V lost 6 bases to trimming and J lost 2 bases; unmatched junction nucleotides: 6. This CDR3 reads CASSPIQGNYGYTF. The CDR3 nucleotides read TGTGCCAGCAGCCCCATACAGGGGAACTATGGCTACACCTTC.

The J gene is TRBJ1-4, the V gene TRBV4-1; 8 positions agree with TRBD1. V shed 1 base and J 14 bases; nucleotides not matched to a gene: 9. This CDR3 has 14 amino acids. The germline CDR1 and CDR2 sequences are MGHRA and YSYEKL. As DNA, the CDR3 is TGCGCCAGCAGCCAAGCAGGGACAGGACGTTTTCTGTTTTTT. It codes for CASSQAGTGRFLFF.